This T cell receptor beta chain was captured in a study of cytomegalovirus exposure and HLA in healthy donors. Overall study findings and caveats: The study designated 160 or so TCR beta chains cytomegalovirus-associated. In all likelihood, a cluster of highly shared sequence variants was a sequencing artifact.

Looked up from germline, CDR1 is MDHEN and CDR2 is SYDVKM. V was cut by 3 bases and J by 3 bases, with 17 bases left in between. The CDR3 runs to 16 residues. Comments on this clone: Its cognate antigen is unknown.

The PCR made use of 60 Vbeta and 13 Jbeta primers. As handled by the study authors: Later analysis identified tens of millions of unique TCR beta chains, about 10 million shared. Method: immunoSEQ multiplex PCR; TCRdb's copy keeps in-frame clones and lacks some. V, J and clone size reflect that table, while D and trimming were determined from the DNA. The sample lists approximately 170,000 clones, less than 85% occurring once. Sequencing was performed on PBMCs. The gene calls are TRBV28 and TRBJ1-1; maybe TRBD1 (5 bases). The TCR originated in a boy under 10 years old in good health and CMV-seronegative. CDR3 loop: CASSFLWVWGDTEAFF. For the CDR3, the DNA is TGTGCCAGCAGTTTCCTATGGGTATGGGGGGACACTGAAGCTTTCTTT.